Below, one T cell receptor beta chain is given with its context. Its antigen is still unknown. One base away there is no much larger clone; base qualities are not given. High-throughput TCR beta sequencing profiled peripheral blood CD8+ and CD4+ T cells from healthy donors, Susac syndrome patients and multiple sclerosis patients. The Susac syndrome patients fulfilled recently defined diagnostic criteria for either definite or probable disease. Bulk CD8+ and CD4+ T cells were purified by magnetic negative isolation, whereas CD8+ TEMRA cells were enriched by FACS. Blood was drawn into EDTA tubes, processed within 24 hours, and PBMCs were isolated by density gradient centrifugation. PBMCs intended for TCR sequencing were frozen in liquid nitrogen and were later thawed in a 37 degrees C water bath. A purity of at least 90% was achieved for sorted or isolated CD4+, CD8+ and CD8+ TEMRA cells. The sample belongs to a study of CD8 T cells in Susac syndrome (dated by TCRdb to between 2017 and 2020). About the full investigation: Among the sequenced Susac syndrome patients, roughly six had clinically active disease and fewer than 10 were in clinical remission. At blood withdrawal, Susac syndrome patients were either therapy-naive, taking corticosteroids (in some cases with IVIg as well), or taking IVIg alone. Whether CD8+ T cell activation and differentiation in Susac syndrome was antigen driven was tested using repertoire sequencing.

What the authors observed across the whole study: In patients with Susac syndrome, the CD4+ T cell repertoire showed no detectable clonal expansion. The number of individuals in the TCR sequencing and HLA analysis was recognized as being relatively small.

From the cysteine up to the phenylalanine, the CDR3 has a length of 14 residues. The only DNA kept is the CDR3, 42 bases in frame from the first base. Trimming at the junction amounts to 0 bases on V and 6 bases on J, and the germline ends lie 12 bases apart. Sequences SGHNT (CDR1) and YYREEE (CDR2) are obtained from the germline V gene (reference sequence). RNA was extracted with the RNeasy kit and roughly 0.5 to 1 ug was reverse transcribed using random hexamers. The immunoSEQ multiplex PCR assay, covering 54 Vbeta and 13 Jbeta segments, was used to amplify TCR beta CDR3 regions. To correct PCR amplification bias, a synthetic template baseline was used for both primer optimization and computational correction. Under the source paper's analysis protocol: Reads were annotated to V, D and J genes per IMGT and analyzed with immunoSEQ Analyzer, keeping only productive sequences. Clonality was calculated as one minus the Shannon entropy normalized by log2 of the number of productive unique sequences. For each patient and control, public and private clones were evaluated among the 100 most prevalent clones. Clones were defined as Susac-specific when absent from the healthy and MS cohorts, from over 950 published viral clones and from other ImmuneACCESS disease sequences. TCRdb reran the public reads through fastp at Q25 and MiXCR, keeping productive beta chains. All rows with the same CDR3 protein become a single entry with the most common DNA and genes. The V and J calls, along with clone size, are taken from TCRdb and not from the paper's own processing. The sample yields a few hundred thousand distinct CDR3 sequences; about 94% were counted once. The ten largest make up under 0.2% of the sample.

The source is a human donor with Susac syndrome. This sequence uses TRBV5-4 and TRBJ2-5; 6 matching bases give a weak D call of TRBD2. Sequencing was performed on CD4+ T cells from PBMCs. For the CDR3, the sequence is CASSLVLGGQTQYF. The sequenced DNA is TGTGCCAGCAGCTTGGTTCTGGGGGGACAGACCCAGTACTTC.